This is a list of T cell receptor beta chains from one sample in a study of blood T cells in healthy people across ages. TCRdb re-called the 5' RACE reads through MiXCR, storing one row per CDR3 protein. The top ten hold about a tenth of the sample, which has about 930,000 distinct CDR3 sequences, 25% to 30% seen once. The data also belong to a second study, concerning T cells of mothers and their children.

Sample: blood. The receptor source for this set is a woman aged 40 to 50 in good health. Each CDR3 is given with its conserved first and last residue.

V gene,CDR3 protein
TRBV6-6,CASSTRDWGDEKLFF
TRBV28,CASSPRQRPDEQYF
TRBV28,CASSRNNPDTQYF
TRBV12-3/TRBV12-4,CASSLLSGEAFF
TRBV5-1,CASSFAGGSTDTQYF
TRBV29-1,CSVGTVLGYGYTF
TRBV9,CASSVGVRDRKETQYF
TRBV7-9,CASSSIGMITDTQYF
TRBV7-2,CASRDSRTANTGELFF
TRBV7-8,CASSPWGGQGSNQPQHF
TRBV5-5,CASALTLNTGELFF